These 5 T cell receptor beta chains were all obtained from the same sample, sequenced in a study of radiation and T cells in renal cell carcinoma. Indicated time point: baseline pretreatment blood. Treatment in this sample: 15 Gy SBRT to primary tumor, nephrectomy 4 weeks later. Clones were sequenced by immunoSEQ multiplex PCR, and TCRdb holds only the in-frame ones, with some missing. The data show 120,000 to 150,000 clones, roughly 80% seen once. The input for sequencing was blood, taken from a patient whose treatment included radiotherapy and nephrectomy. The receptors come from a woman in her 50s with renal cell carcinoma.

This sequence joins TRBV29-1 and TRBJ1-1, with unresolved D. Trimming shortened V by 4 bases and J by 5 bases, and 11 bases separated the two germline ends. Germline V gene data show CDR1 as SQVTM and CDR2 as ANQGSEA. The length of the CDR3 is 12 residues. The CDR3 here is CSVVGGGTEAFF. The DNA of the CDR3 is TGCAGCGTTGTTGGCGGTGGTACTGAAGCTTTCTTT.

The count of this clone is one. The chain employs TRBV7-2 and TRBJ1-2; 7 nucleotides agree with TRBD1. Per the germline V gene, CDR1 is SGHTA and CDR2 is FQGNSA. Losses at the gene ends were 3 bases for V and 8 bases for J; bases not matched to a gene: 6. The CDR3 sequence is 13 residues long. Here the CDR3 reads CASSFYETGGYTF. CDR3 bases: TGTGCCAGCAGCTTCTACGAGACAGGGGGCTACACCTTC.

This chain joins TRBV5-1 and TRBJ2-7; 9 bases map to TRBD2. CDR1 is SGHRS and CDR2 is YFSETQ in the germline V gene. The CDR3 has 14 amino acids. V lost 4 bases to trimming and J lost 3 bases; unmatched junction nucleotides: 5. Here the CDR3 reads CASSPGGGDYEQYF. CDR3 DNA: TGCGCCAGCAGCCCTGGCGGGGGGGACTACGAGCAGTACTTC.

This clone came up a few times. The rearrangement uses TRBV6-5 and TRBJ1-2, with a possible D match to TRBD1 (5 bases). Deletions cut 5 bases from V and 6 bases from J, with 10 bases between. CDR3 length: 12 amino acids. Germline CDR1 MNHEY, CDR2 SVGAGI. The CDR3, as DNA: TGTGCCAGCAGTAGGACACGGCATGGCTACACCTTC. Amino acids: CASSRTRHGYTF.

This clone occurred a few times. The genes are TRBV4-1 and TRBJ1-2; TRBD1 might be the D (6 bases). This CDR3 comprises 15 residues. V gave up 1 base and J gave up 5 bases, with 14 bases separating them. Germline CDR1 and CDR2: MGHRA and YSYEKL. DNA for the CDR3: TGCGCCAGCAGCCAAGGAAGGGCAGGGGTTTATGGCTACACCTTC. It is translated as CASSQGRAGVYGYTF.